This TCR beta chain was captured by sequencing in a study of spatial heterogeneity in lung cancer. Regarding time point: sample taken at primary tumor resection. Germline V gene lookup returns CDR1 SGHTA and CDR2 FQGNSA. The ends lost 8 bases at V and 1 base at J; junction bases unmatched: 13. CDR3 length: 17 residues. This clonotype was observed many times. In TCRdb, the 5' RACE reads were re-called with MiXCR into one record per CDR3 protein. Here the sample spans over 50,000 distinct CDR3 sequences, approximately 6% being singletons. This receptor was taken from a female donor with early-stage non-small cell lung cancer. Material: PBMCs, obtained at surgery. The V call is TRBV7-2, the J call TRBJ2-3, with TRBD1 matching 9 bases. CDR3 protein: CASSNRRRTGGTDTQYF. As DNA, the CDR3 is TGTGCCAGCTCGAACCGGAGGAGGACAGGGGGCACAGATACGCAGTATTTT. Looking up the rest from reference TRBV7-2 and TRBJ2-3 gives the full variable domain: GAGVSQSPSNKVTEKGKDVELRCDPISGHTALYWYRQSLGQGLEFLIYFQGNSAPDKSGLPSDRFSAERTGGSVSTLTIQRTQQEDSAVYLCASSNRRRTGGTDTQYFGPGTRLTVL.